A selection of T cell receptor beta chains follows, all from one sample in a study of blood T cell repertoires in COVID-19. Assay: immunoSEQ multiplex PCR; the TCRdb copy retains only in-frame clones and omits some. This sample has 110,000 to 150,000 clones, with 65% to 90% found just once. The sample consisted of peripheral blood. The receptors were sampled from a human donor in a cohort sampled during active COVID-19. Each CDR3 is given with its conserved first and last residue. The D gene is left open where the match is weak. Part of the rows lack a size; the others show once, few, many or a class for expanded clones.

.	TRBJ2-1	TRBV7-6	.	CASSPKDSGTYNEQFF	TGTGCCAGCAGCCCTAAGGATAGCGGAACTTACAATGAGCAGTTCTTC
TRBD1	TRBJ2-7	TRBV27	.	CASSRNPGQGSYEQYF	TGTGCCAGCAGCCGCAACCCAGGACAGGGGAGCTACGAGCAGTACTTC
.	TRBJ2-7	TRBV4-1	.	CASSQDLPRQAPYEQYF	TGCGCCAGCAGCCAAGATCTTCCCCGACAGGCGCCCTACGAGCAGTACTTC
TRBD1	TRBJ2-1	TRBV2	once	CASINRGSYNEQFF	TGTGCCAGCATAAACAGGGGGTCGTACAATGAGCAGTTCTTC
TRBD2	TRBJ2-1	TRBV11-3	.	CASSLGAGGISNNEQFF	TGTGCCAGCAGCTTGGGAGCGGGAGGCATCTCTAACAATGAGCAGTTCTTC
.	TRBJ2-7	TRBV5-6	.	CASSLTLSQQGGEQYF	TGTGCCAGCAGCTTAACCCTCAGCCAACAGGGTGGCGAGCAGTACTTC
.	TRBJ1-3	TRBV6-1	.	CASSEGWGGDFAGNTIYF	TGTGCCAGCAGTGAAGGTTGGGGAGGGGACTTCGCTGGAAACACCATATATTTT
.	TRBJ2-1	TRBV6-6	.	CASSYFIGGVDEQFF	TGTGCCAGCAGTTACTTCATCGGAGGGGTTGATGAGCAGTTCTTC
TRBD1	TRBJ2-1	TRBV6-5	.	CASRARGRNNEQFF	TGTGCCAGCAGGGCGAGGGGGCGGAATAATGAGCAGTTCTTC
.	TRBJ2-1	TRBV19	.	CASSIWLAQYNEQFF	TGTGCCAGTAGTATTTGGCTAGCTCAATACAATGAGCAGTTCTTC
.	TRBJ2-3	TRBV5-1	.	CASSRTGAETDTQYF	TGCGCCAGCAGCCGCACGGGAGCGGAAACAGATACGCAGTATTTT
TRBD2	TRBJ2-7	TRBV18	.	CASSPARGLAGPSYEQYF	TGTGCCAGCTCACCCGCACGGGGACTAGCGGGCCCATCCTACGAGCAGTACTTC
.	TRBJ2-1	TRBV5-5	.	CASSFSGLNEQFF	TGTGCCAGCAGCTTTTCAGGGTTGAATGAGCAGTTCTTC
TRBD1	TRBJ2-7	TRBV11-1	.	CASSLSHLDRGEQYF	TGTGCCAGCAGCTTGTCGCACCTGGACAGGGGCGAGCAGTACTTC
TRBD1	TRBJ2-1	TRBV7-2	.	CASSPAWTGRSNEQFF	TGTGCCAGCAGCCCGGCGTGGACAGGGAGGTCAAATGAGCAGTTCTTC
.	TRBJ1-1	TRBV14	.	CASSQPGMNTEAFF	TGTGCCAGCAGCCAACCAGGTATGAACACTGAAGCTTTCTTT
TRBD1	TRBJ2-7	TRBV5-4	once	CASSPGTDGADEQYF	TGTGCCAGCAGCCCCGGGACAGACGGGGCGGACGAGCAGTACTTC
.	TRBJ2-3	TRBV2	.	CASSEGRTDTQYF	TGTGCCAGCAGTGAGGGGCGCACAGATACGCAGTATTTT
.	TRBJ1-2	TRBV4-1	.	CASGPREGGNYGYTF	TGCGCCAGCGGCCCAAGGGAGGGAGGTAACTATGGCTACACCTTC
TRBD1	TRBJ1-1	TRBV28	many	CASSLGQGAKAFF	TGTGCCAGCAGTTTGGGTCAGGGGGCGAAAGCTTTCTTT
TRBD1	TRBJ2-7	TRBV25-1	.	CASSELGGSYEQYF	TGTGCCAGCAGTGAATTAGGGGGCAGCTACGAGCAGTACTTC
.	TRBJ2-5	TRBV5-6	.	CASSLVLGGETQYF	TGTGCCAGCAGCTTGGTTCTGGGCGGGGAGACCCAGTACTTC
.	TRBJ1-1	TRBV9	.	CASSVRRDSTEAFF	TGTGCCAGCAGCGTACGCAGGGATAGCACTGAAGCTTTCTTT
TRBD2	TRBJ2-5	TRBV2	.	CASSGLAGMETQYF	TGTGCCAGCAGCGGACTAGCTGGGATGGAGACCCAGTACTTC
TRBD1	TRBJ2-7	TRBV5-4	.	CASSLLTGAYEQYF	TGTGCCAGCAGCCTACTCACAGGGGCCTACGAGCAGTACTTC
TRBD2	TRBJ2-1	TRBV7-9	.	CASSRKGLAGGLSNEQFF	TGTGCCAGCAGCCGCAAGGGGCTAGCGGGAGGTCTTTCCAATGAGCAGTTCTTC
TRBD2	TRBJ2-3	TRBV11-1	.	CASSPGGMGLTDTQYF	TGTGCCAGCAGCCCCGGTGGCATGGGACTAACAGATACGCAGTATTTT
.	TRBJ1-3	TRBV15	.	CATSRDQGTAGNTIYF	TGTGCCACCAGCAGAGACCAGGGGACCGCTGGAAACACCATATATTTT
TRBD2	TRBJ2-3	TRBV7-2	.	CASSLGLASGLTDTQYF	TGTGCCAGCAGCTTAGGGCTGGCTAGCGGACTCACAGATACGCAGTATTTT
TRBD2	TRBJ2-7	TRBV29-1	many	CSVGTSGYEQYF	TGCAGCGTTGGGACTAGCGGCTACGAGCAGTACTTC
.	TRBJ1-4	TRBV5-1	.	CASSWDSSKLFF	TGCGCCAGCAGCTGGGACTCGTCTAAACTGTTTTTT
.	TRBJ2-7	TRBV5-5	.	CASSLGAGDYEQYF	TGTGCCAGCAGCTTGGGGGCAGGGGACTACGAGCAGTACTTC
TRBD2	TRBJ2-1	TRBV28	once	CASSGRGLAGSSYNEQFF	TGTGCCAGCAGTGGACGGGGACTAGCGGGTAGCTCCTACAATGAGCAGTTCTTC
TRBD1	TRBJ1-2	TRBV28	.	CASSLNRGLYGYTF	TGTGCCAGCAGTCTCAACAGGGGGCTGTATGGCTACACCTTC
.	TRBJ1-4	TRBV9	.	CASSTRDTEKLFF	TGTGCCAGCAGCACCCGGGACACCGAAAAACTGTTTTTT
TRBD1	TRBJ2-3	TRBV28	few	CASSFSGTGQYF	TGTGCCAGCAGTTTCTCCGGGACAGGGCAGTATTTT
TRBD1	TRBJ2-5	TRBV6-4	.	CASSDTIHRGQETQYF	TGTGCCAGCAGTGACACGATACACAGGGGCCAAGAGACCCAGTACTTC
TRBD1	TRBJ2-7	TRBV19	.	CASNSGTGSYEQYF	TGTGCCAGTAACTCCGGGACAGGGTCCTACGAGCAGTACTTC
.	TRBJ2-3	TRBV4-2	.	CASSRTTGPGSSTDTQYF	TGTGCCAGCAGCCGAACGACAGGCCCGGGTTCTAGCACAGATACGCAGTATTTT
.	TRBJ1-2	TRBV7-8	.	CASSLGGANYGYTF	TGTGCCAGCAGCCTCGGGGGGGCGAACTATGGCTACACCTTC
.	TRBJ2-1	TRBV6-1	.	CASSEASAGHNEQFF	TGTGCCAGCAGTGAAGCTTCCGCGGGACACAATGAGCAGTTCTTC
.	TRBJ2-6	TRBV5-6	.	CASSPGVSGANVLTF	TGTGCCAGCAGCCCCGGAGTATCTGGGGCCAACGTCCTGACTTTC
.	TRBJ1-3	TRBV19	once	CASSLLGGTIYF	TGTGCCAGTAGCCTGTTGGGGGGCACCATATATTTT
.	TRBJ2-7	TRBV18	.	CASSPIGRSAEQYF	TGTGCCAGCTCACCGATCGGCCGCAGCGCCGAGCAGTACTTC
.	TRBJ1-3	TRBV7-2	once	CASSPGSPGNTIYF	TGTGCCAGCAGCCCCGGGAGTCCCGGAAACACCATATATTTT
.	TRBJ2-5	TRBV7-6	once	CASSLSTRQETQYF	TGTGCCAGCAGCTTATCGACTAGACAAGAGACCCAGTACTTC
.	TRBJ2-6	TRBV19	.	CASMQASGANVLTF	TGTGCCAGTATGCAGGCCTCTGGGGCCAACGTCCTGACTTTC
.	TRBJ1-1	TRBV2	.	CASTYDTEAFF	TGTGCCAGCACCTACGACACTGAAGCTTTCTTT
TRBD1	TRBJ1-2	TRBV29-1	.	CSVVYVTGGNNYGYTF	TGCAGCGTTGTTTATGTAACAGGGGGCAATAACTATGGCTACACCTTC
TRBD1	TRBJ2-7	TRBV10-3	.	CAISRRQGAAYEQYF	TGTGCCATCAGTAGACGACAGGGGGCTGCCTACGAGCAGTACTTC
TRBD1	TRBJ1-6	TRBV29-1	few	CSVALGQGDSPLHF	TGCAGCGTTGCCCTCGGACAGGGGGATTCACCCCTCCACTTT
TRBD2	TRBJ2-5	TRBV20-1	.	CSAPRGGAQYF	TGCAGTGCCCCAAGGGGAGGGGCCCAGTACTTC
.	TRBJ2-1	TRBV5-4	.	CASSLPGQSYNEQFF	TGTGCCAGCAGCTTACCGGGACAATCCTACAATGAGCAGTTCTTC
.	TRBJ1-1	TRBV7-9	.	CASTSSGGRNTEAFF	TGTGCCAGCACCTCTAGTGGGGGGAGAAACACTGAAGCTTTCTTT
.	TRBJ1-6	TRBV7-3	few	CASSSRPSSYNSPLHF	TGTGCCAGCAGCTCCCGGCCTAGCTCCTATAATTCACCCCTCCACTTT
TRBD1	TRBJ1-2	TRBV14	.	CASSPVLHRGVGYTF	TGTGCCAGCAGCCCGGTCTTACACAGGGGTGTAGGCTACACCTTC
.	TRBJ1-2	TRBV28	.	CASSLAGTNYGYTF	TGTGCCAGCAGCTTAGCGGGGACTAACTATGGCTACACCTTC
TRBD1	TRBJ2-3	TRBV28	.	CASSSGQATDTQYF	TGTGCCAGCAGTTCTGGACAGGCCACAGATACGCAGTATTTT
TRBD2	TRBJ2-1	TRBV5-1	.	CASSGGDFHNEQFF	TGCGCCAGCAGCGGGGGGGATTTCCACAATGAGCAGTTCTTC
TRBD2	TRBJ2-7	TRBV6-2/TRBV6-3	.	CASSGGLAGYEQYF	TGTGCCAGCAGTGGCGGACTAGCCGGATACGAGCAGTACTTC